This T cell receptor beta chain is from a study of blood T cells in healthy people across ages. In its sample, this clonotype was seen many times. Its antigen is not identified. PCR was performed a second time for roughly 7 to 11 cycles using a sample-barcoded 5' primer and a J-beta primer mix. Researchers report that a template-switch adaptor with 12 random nucleotides tagged each cDNA molecule. One entry per CDR3 protein, called by TCRdb with MiXCR from the 5' RACE reads. Of 630,000 or so distinct CDR3 sequences in the sample, about 30% were seen once. Isolated PBMCs totaled at least 7 million in each sample. Study-level results: Donors of long life had a larger count of naive CD4+ cells and greater diversity than aged donors.

The length of the CDR3 is 15 residues. V lost 4 bases and J lost 4; bases outside the gene matches: 2. CDR1 is LGHDT, CDR2 YNNKEL, per germline (reference sequence). Input material: blood. The TCR comes from a woman of 80 years or more in good health. The chain combines TRBV3-1 with TRBJ2-2; 11 bases line up with TRBD1. CDR3 in amino acids: CASSPDRGRTGELFF. In nucleotides, the CDR3 is TGTGCCAGCAGCCCGGACAGGGGGCGCACCGGGGAGCTGTTTTTT.